Detailed here is one T cell receptor (beta chain). Repertoires were generated with immunoSEQ multiplex PCR, while TCRdb's copy carries only in-frame clones and drops some. The data show about 340,000 clones, nearly 95% seen once. This sample was included in a study of brain T cells in children with intractable seizures. Described time point: blood from clinic visit 5 months post-surgery; TSC patient then seizure free. Deletions cut 1 base from V and 2 bases from J, with 15 bases between. CDR3 size: 17 residues. Per germline, CDR1 KGHSH and CDR2 LQKENI. This receptor was identified in a boy under two years old with tuberous sclerosis and intractable seizures. The specimen comprised peripheral blood, sampled less than 6 months after surgery. The genes are TRBV18 and TRBJ1-5; D not resolved. The CDR3 coding sequence is TGTGCCAGCTCACCACTACGTCCGGGTGTTGGCAATCAGCCCCAGCATTTT. This translates into CASSPLRPGVGNQPQHF.